Presented here are 9 T cell receptor beta chains from one specimen sequenced in a study of blood T cells in healthy people across ages. Sample-barcoded 5' priming and a J-beta primer mix drove a second PCR of roughly 7 to 11 cycles. A single record per CDR3 protein comes from TCRdb applying MiXCR to the 5' RACE reads. The sample has around 850,000 distinct CDR3 sequences, under 40% seen once; the top ten hold approximately 12%. Sequenced material: blood. The receptors here all came from a man aged 18 to 30 in good health.

The chain joins TRBV9 to TRBJ2-7, with D perhaps matching TRBD1 (5 bases). Germline assignment: CDR1 SGDLS and CDR2 YYNGEE. The CDR3 is made up of 14 amino acids. The ends were cut back, 3 bases at V and 6 bases at J, with 16 bases in the middle. Here the CDR3 DNA reads TGTGCCAGCAGCGCCCAGGGCAACTCGGGCGAGCAGTACTTC. As protein: CASSAQGNSGEQYF.

This clonotype has just a few counts. The chain carries TRBV4-1 and TRBJ2-1; D gene ambiguous. Trimming shortened V by 0 bases and J by 4 bases, and 7 bases separated the two germline ends. The CDR3 totals 14 residues. Looked up from germline, CDR1 is MGHRA and CDR2 is YSYEKL. CDR3 coding DNA: TGCGCCAGCAGCCAAGAAGACACTTACAATGAGCAGTTCTTC. The encoded protein is CASSQEDTYNEQFF.

The table lists this clonotype with a few counts. The rearrangement uses TRBV5-5 and TRBJ2-5; D is perhaps TRBD1 (6 bases). CDR1 and CDR2 (germline): SGHKS, YYEKEE (reference sequence). CDR3 length: 16 residues. The V end was cut by 0 bases, the J end by 5 bases, with 17 bases between. In DNA form, the CDR3 reads TGTGCCAGCAGCTTGGCGCAGGGGACCCTCCGCGAGACCCAGTACTTC. It is translated as CASSLAQGTLRETQYF. Looking up the rest from reference TRBV5-5 and TRBJ2-5 gives the full variable domain: DAGVTQSPTHLIKTRGQQVTLRCSPISGHKSVSWYQQVLGQGPQFIFQYYEKEERGRGNFPDRFSARQFPNYSSELNVNALLLGDSALYLCASSLAQGTLRETQYFGPGTRLLVL.

This chain connects TRBV28 to TRBJ1-5; 9 bases map to TRBD1. The CDR3 has 15 amino acids. V dropped 6 bases and J dropped 11; count of bases not matched to a gene: 14. CDR1 and CDR2 from the germline V gene are MDHEN and SYDVKM. CDR3 DNA sequence: TGTGCCAGCAGGTCGACAGGGGGACGGCGGCAGTCCCAGCATTTT. This sequence encodes CASRSTGGRRQSQHF. The complete variable domain, with remaining parts taken from reference TRBV28 and TRBJ1-5, reads DVKVTQSSRYLVKRTGEKVFLECVQDMDHENMFWYRQDPGLGLRLIYFSYDVKMKEKGDIPEGYSVSREKKERFSLILESASTNQTSMYLCASRSTGGRRQSQHFGDGTRLSIL.

As concerns this clonotype: Germline and junction disagree at one end, which may indicate a read error. The rearrangement joins TRBV6-5 to TRBJ1-5; D not certain. Germline CDR1 MNHEY, CDR2 SVGAGI. The CDR3 extends over 14 amino acids. In DNA, the CDR3 is TGTGCCAGCAGTTTAGACGGAAGCTTGGAGCCCCGGCATTTT. Translating gives CASSLDGSLEPRHF.

This clonotype was counted many times. This chain links TRBV7-2 with TRBJ2-3; perhaps TRBD1 as D (5 bases). Looked up from germline, CDR1 is SGHTA and CDR2 is FQGNSA. V was cut by 4 bases and J by 4 bases, with 9 bases left in between. The CDR3 runs 13 residues. The CDR3 bases are TGTGCCAGCAGCTCAGGGCTCCCAGATACGCAGTATTTT. Encoded protein: CASSSGLPDTQYF.

This clonotype was counted ten times or more. The genes are TRBV10-3 and TRBJ2-3; the D gene is possibly TRBD1 (6 bases). V dropped 4 bases and J dropped 0 bases, with 11 bases sitting between them. CDR3 length: 15 residues. Germline CDR1 is ENHRY and CDR2 is SYGVKD. CDR3 nucleotides: TGTGCCATCAGTGCGAAGGGGGTTAGCACAGATACGCAGTATTTT. Translation gives CAISAKGVSTDTQYF.

This chain joins TRBV28 and TRBJ1-5; D is unresolved. This CDR3 has 16 amino acids. V dropped 6 bases and J dropped 7 bases, with 22 bases sitting between them. The germline V gene encodes CDR1 MDHEN and CDR2 SYDVKM. The CDR3 sequence: CASSLGLSRGRQPQHF. CDR3 DNA sequence: TGTGCCAGCAGCCTCGGACTGAGCCGTGGAAGGCAGCCCCAGCATTTT.

Concerning this clonotype: One end of the junction does not line up with germline, which may come from a read error. The chain links TRBV28 to TRBJ1-4, with D perhaps TRBD1 (5 bases). CDR3 size: 15 residues. Germline V CDR1 and CDR2: MDHEN, SYDVKM. CDR3 DNA sequence: TGTACCAGCAGCGACCCTGTCGGGGGTAATGAAAAACTGTTTTTT. Its protein product is CTSSDPVGGNEKLFF.